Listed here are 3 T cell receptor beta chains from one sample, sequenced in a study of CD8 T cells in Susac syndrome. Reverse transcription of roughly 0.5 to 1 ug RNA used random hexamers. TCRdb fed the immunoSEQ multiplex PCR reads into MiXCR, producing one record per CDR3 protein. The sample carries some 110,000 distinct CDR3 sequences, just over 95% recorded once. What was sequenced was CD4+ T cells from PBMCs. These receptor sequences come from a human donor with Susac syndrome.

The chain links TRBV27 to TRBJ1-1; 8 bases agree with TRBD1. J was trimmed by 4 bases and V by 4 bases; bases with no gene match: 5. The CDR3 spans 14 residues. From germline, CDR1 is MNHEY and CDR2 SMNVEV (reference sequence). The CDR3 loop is CASSSYRGITEAFF. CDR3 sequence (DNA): TGTGCCAGCAGTTCGTACAGGGGGATCACTGAAGCTTTCTTT.

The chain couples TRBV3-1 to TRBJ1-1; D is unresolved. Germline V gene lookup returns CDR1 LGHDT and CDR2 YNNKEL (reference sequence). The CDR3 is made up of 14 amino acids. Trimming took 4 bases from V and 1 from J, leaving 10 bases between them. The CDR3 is CASSPSGGNTEAFF. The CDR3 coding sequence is TGTGCCAGCAGCCCCTCCGGAGGGAACACTGAAGCTTTCTTT.

The CDR3 here is CAWSRGEGHGTDTQYF. The CDR3 DNA is TGTGCCTGGAGTAGGGGGGAGGGCCATGGCACAGATACGCAGTATTTT. The J gene is TRBJ2-3, the V gene TRBV30, with D maybe TRBD2 (7 bases). The V end was cut by 2 bases, the J end by 1 base, with 16 bases between. Germline CDR1 reads GTSNPN; CDR2 reads SVGIG (reference sequence). The CDR3 is 16 residues long.